A selection of T cell receptor beta chains follows, all from one sample in a study of T-cell memory formation after mild COVID-19. TCRdb analysed the 5' RACE reads with MiXCR anew, one entry per CDR3 protein. The sample yields about 130,000 distinct CDR3 sequences, 16% seen once. The sample was PBMCs or a T cell subset sorted from them (not recorded which). Receptors were obtained from an adult woman who had mild COVID-19 (a few samples of this study predate the infection). Cell type and time point are not known. Each CDR3 is given with its conserved first and last residue. A D gene is named only where the DNA matches it firmly. Size tells how often a clone was seen (once, few, many) or the class of an expanded clone, and some rows leave it out.

TRBJ1-5 | TRBV5-6 | . | TRBD1 | 16 | CASSLETGGSNQPQHF | TGTGCCAGCAGCTTAGAAACAGGGGGTAGCAATCAGCCCCAGCATTTT
TRBJ2-3 | TRBV5-1 | few | TRBD1 | 16 | CASSITGGTSTDTQYF | TGCGCCAGCAGCATAACAGGGGGTACTAGCACAGATACGCAGTATTTT
TRBJ2-5 | TRBV5-1 | . | . | 14 | CASSLGGVSETQYF | TGCGCCAGCAGCTTGGGGGGTGTGTCGGAGACCCAGTACTTC
TRBJ2-7 | TRBV27 | few | . | 14 | CASSPRTVWYEQYF | TGTGCCAGCAGTCCCCGGACAGTATGGTACGAGCAGTACTTC
TRBJ2-3 | TRBV5-1 | few | . | 13 | CASSILSTDTQYF | TGCGCCAGCAGCATCCTTAGCACAGATACGCAGTATTTT
TRBJ1-1 | TRBV12-5 | . | . | 12 | CASGLRGTEAFF | TGTGCTAGTGGTTTGAGGGGCACTGAAGCTTTCTTT
TRBJ2-3 | TRBV9 | few | TRBD1 | 17 | CASSSGTGRVGTDTQYF | TGTGCCAGCAGCTCCGGGACAGGGAGAGTAGGCACAGATACGCAGTATTTT
TRBJ2-1 | TRBV7-3 | few | . | 13 | CASTTGPLNEQFF | TGTGCCAGCACAACCGGGCCGTTGAATGAGCAGTTCTTC
TRBJ1-1 | TRBV6-2/TRBV6-3 | few | . | 13 | CASSLLPNTEAFF | TGTGCCAGCAGCTTGCTTCCGAACACTGAAGCTTTCTTT
TRBJ1-4 | TRBV12-3/TRBV12-4 | few | . | 14 | CASSFYSGDEKLFF | TGTGCCAGCAGTTTTTACAGTGGGGACGAAAAACTGTTTTTT
TRBJ1-4 | TRBV7-9 | few | . | 15 | CASSPGIATNEKLFF | TGTGCCAGCAGCCCCGGGATTGCAACTAATGAAAAACTGTTTTTT
TRBJ1-3 | TRBV18 | . | . | 15 | CASSPPLGYGNTIYF | TGTGCCAGCTCACCACCGTTGGGGTACGGAAACACCATATATTTT
TRBJ2-7 | TRBV10-3 | . | . | 14 | CAISELGGPYEQYF | TGTGCCATCAGTGAACTAGGGGGGCCCTACGAGCAGTACTTC
TRBJ2-1 | TRBV19 | . | . | 17 | CASSTTGTLSSYNEQFF | TGTGCCAGTAGTACCACCGGGACTTTGAGCTCCTACAATGAGCAGTTCTTC
TRBJ2-2 | TRBV5-4 | few | TRBD2 | 18 | CASSLRPPSGGPTGELFF | TGTGCCAGCAGCTTGCGACCACCTAGCGGGGGGCCTACCGGGGAGCTGTTTTTT
TRBJ1-4 | TRBV7-8 | . | . | 14 | CASSLGGDFEKLFF | TGTGCCAGCAGCTTAGGAGGCGATTTTGAAAAACTGTTTTTT
TRBJ2-1 | TRBV30 | few | TRBD2 | 16 | CAWRGQRGGLFNEQFF | TGTGCCTGGAGGGGTCAGCGGGGGGGCCTGTTCAATGAGCAGTTCTTC
TRBJ2-1 | TRBV7-3 | . | . | 15 | CASSLGQGGSNEQFF | TGTGCCAGCAGCTTAGGTCAGGGAGGTAGTAATGAGCAGTTCTTC
TRBJ2-7 | TRBV20-1 | . | . | 13 | CSARAPSSPKQYF | TGCAGTGCTAGGGCCCCCTCCTCTCCGAAGCAGTACTTC
TRBJ2-1 | TRBV6-4 | few | TRBD2 | 14 | CASSPGLAGYEQFF | TGTGCCAGCAGTCCGGGACTAGCCGGATATGAGCAGTTCTTC
TRBJ2-1 | TRBV12-3/TRBV12-4 | few | TRBD1 | 14 | CASSRQTGGNEQFF | TGTGCCAGCAGTCGGCAGACAGGGGGGAATGAGCAGTTCTTC
TRBJ1-1 | TRBV6-2/TRBV6-3 | . | . | 12 | CASSSTGTEAFF | TGTGCCAGCAGTTCCACAGGCACTGAAGCTTTCTTT
TRBJ2-7 | TRBV5-6 | few | TRBD1 | 15 | CASSLGPGTGGEQYF | TGTGCCAGCAGCTTGGGCCCCGGGACAGGGGGCGAGCAGTACTTC
TRBJ1-2 | TRBV29-1 | . | . | 13 | CSALSGDGYGYTF | TGCAGCGCGCTCAGTGGTGATGGGTATGGCTACACCTTC
TRBJ1-5 | TRBV4-1 | few | . | 14 | CASSPRRGIQPQHF | TGCGCCAGCAGCCCTCGGAGAGGGATACAGCCCCAGCATTTT
TRBJ2-7 | TRBV5-1 | few | TRBD2 | 14 | CASSPGEGSYEQYF | TGCGCCAGCAGCCCCGGGGAGGGTTCCTACGAGCAGTACTTC
TRBJ1-6 | TRBV9 | . | . | 20 | CASSVAPYTRYSTLNSPLHF | TGTGCCAGCAGCGTAGCTCCATACACACGATACAGCACTCTTAATTCACCCCTCCACTTT
TRBJ2-5 | TRBV7-9 | few | . | 14 | CASSPTGRRETQYF | TGTGCCAGCAGCCCCACAGGGCGGAGAGAGACCCAGTACTTC
TRBJ2-7 | TRBV7-9 | many | . | 13 | CASSPGVSYEQYF | TGTGCCAGCAGTCCCGGGGTCTCCTACGAGCAGTACTTC